This T cell receptor (beta chain) was sequenced during a study of T cell responses to AZD1222 COVID-19 vaccine. On the study more broadly: Second-dose timings of about 4 or about 12 weeks were pooled. General observations from the study: Per reports, nearly half of all spike-specific TCRs target regions that are unmutated in variants. Every sample of the repertoires postdated the peak T cell response. Distributed over spike, vaccine-associated CD4 TCRs predominated at 160-218 and 743-854.

The table came from immunoSEQ multiplex PCR; TCRdb's copy has only in-frame clones and leaves some out. The sample records approximately 160,000 clones, about 93% being singletons. CDR1 is LGHNA and CDR2 is YSLEER in the germline V gene. This CDR3 has 18 amino acids. V lost 0 bases, J lost 2 bases, and 20 bases lay in between. As regards this clone: Its antigen is unknown.

The rearrangement uses TRBV4-3 and TRBJ2-7; D is unclear. The sample was peripheral blood, taken on day 0 of AZD1222 vaccination. This TCR was recovered from an adult in good health. Here the CDR3 reads CASSQDFYPGPSTYEQYF. For the CDR3, the DNA is TGCGCCAGCAGCCAAGATTTCTACCCTGGGCCCAGTACCTACGAGCAGTACTTC.